These T cell receptor beta chains were read from a single sample in a study of T-cell reconstitution after alpha-beta-depleted transplantation in children. TCRdb ran MiXCR on the PCR reads and lists one entry per CDR3 protein. The table lists around 370,000 distinct CDR3 sequences, around a tenth of them singletons. Sequenced material: PBMCs from the stem cell graft donor, taken from the stem cell graft. These receptors came from a human donor who donated a stem cell graft to a child with acute lymphoblastic leukemia. Both conserved end residues are part of each CDR3. A D gene is named only where the DNA matches it firmly. Clone size is shown for a subset of rows, as once, few, many or a class of expanded clone.

clone_size j_call d_call v_call cdr3_nt cdr3_aa
- TRBJ2-7 - TRBV27 TGTGCCAGCAGTACCCCACGAGGCGAGCAGTACTTC CASSTPRGEQYF
few TRBJ2-1 - TRBV5-1 TGCGCCAGCAGCTCTCGAAGAAGGACAGAACCCTACAATGAGCAGTTCTTC CASSSRRRTEPYNEQFF
- TRBJ2-5 - TRBV15 TGTGCCACCAGCAGAGACCCGGGACCACAAGAGACCCAGTACTTC CATSRDPGPQETQYF
many TRBJ2-2 - TRBV7-8 TGTGCCAGCAGCCAAGGCAAGGGCATCCTAACCGGGGAGCTGTTTTTT CASSQGKGILTGELFF
few TRBJ2-1 TRBD2 TRBV15 TGTGCCACCAGCAGAGAAAGACTAGCGGGAATCAAGCAGTTCTTC CATSRERLAGIKQFF
few TRBJ2-3 TRBD2 TRBV4-3 TGCGCCAGCAGCCAACGCTTCGTCCAGCACCGGACTAGCGGGATGGTAAGCGCAGATACGCAGTATTTT CASSQRFVQHRTSGMVSADTQYF
- TRBJ1-5 - TRBV24-1 TGTGCCACCAGTGATTTAAGCGGGGATCAGCCCCAGCATTTT CATSDLSGDQPQHF
- TRBJ2-7 TRBD2 TRBV9 TGTGCCAGCAGCCCGGCAACGGGAGGGCCGGGCGAGCAGTACTTC CASSPATGGPGEQYF
- TRBJ2-7 - TRBV2 TGTGCCCTCAGCCCCCAAGGCACTTTCGCAGGGTTCTACGAGCAGTACTTC CALSPQGTFAGFYEQYF
- TRBJ2-3 TRBD2 TRBV20-1 TGCAGTGCCCCTAGACTAGCGGGAGGGCCCATGGTTGTAACAGATACGCAGTATTTT CSAPRLAGGPMVVTDTQYF
many TRBJ2-2 - TRBV12-3/TRBV12-4 TGTGCCAGCAGTTTAGGCTCCGGGACTTACACCGGGGAGCTGTTTTTT CASSLGSGTYTGELFF
- TRBJ1-2 - TRBV27 TGTGCCAGCAGTTTAATGGGGAGGAATGGCTACACCTTC CASSLMGRNGYTF
- TRBJ2-3 - TRBV5-1 TGCGCCAGCAGCGAGACCCACAGTTTGCCTAGCACAGATACGCAGTATTTT CASSETHSLPSTDTQYF
few TRBJ2-1 - TRBV5-1 TGCGCCAGCAGCCCAGCCGGGTTGCTGGAGCAGTTCTTC CASSPAGLLEQFF
many TRBJ2-7 - TRBV7-2 TGTGCCAGCAGCTTTTCCGGGACCGGGGGCTACGAGCAGTACTTC CASSFSGTGGYEQYF
- TRBJ2-7 TRBD2 TRBV29-1 TGCAGCGTTGGGGGACTAGCGGGGTCCTACGAGCAGTACTTC CSVGGLAGSYEQYF
many TRBJ2-1 TRBD2 TRBV7-2 TGTGCCAGCAGCTTAGCCTCTAGCGGGTACAATGAGCAGTTCTTC CASSLASSGYNEQFF
- TRBJ2-5 TRBD2 TRBV19 TGTGCCAGTAGTATTGGTAGCGGGAGGGCCAGGGAGACCCAGTACTTC CASSIGSGRARETQYF
few TRBJ1-2 - TRBV7-2 TGTGCCAGCACCCCAACCTATGGCTACACCTTC CASTPTYGYTF
few TRBJ1-2 TRBD1 TRBV6-2/TRBV6-3 TGTGCCAGCAGTTCAGATGGGACAGGCTCCGGCTACACCTTC CASSSDGTGSGYTF
- TRBJ1-5 - TRBV2 TGTGCCAGCTCAGCCCAGGACCAGCCCCAGCATTTT CASSAQDQPQHF
- TRBJ2-1 TRBD2 TRBV11-2 TGTGCCAGCAGCTTAGAGCGACTAGCGGGATATGGCGAGCAGTTCTTC CASSLERLAGYGEQFF
- TRBJ2-7 - TRBV5-1 TGCGCCAGCAGCTTGGTGGGCAGGGGTTACGAGCAGTACTTC CASSLVGRGYEQYF
few TRBJ2-5 - TRBV27 TGTGCCAGCAGTTTGTACCGGGGAAGATTAGAGACCCAGTACTTC CASSLYRGRLETQYF
- TRBJ2-5 TRBD2 TRBV11-2 TGTGCCAGCAGCTTATCCGGGCGTCAGGGACTAGCGGGAGAGCACGGGACCCAGTACTTC CASSLSGRQGLAGEHGTQYF
- TRBJ2-7 TRBD2 TRBV5-1 TGCGCCAGCAGGGACTCCTCGACACTAGCGGGAGGGCCCTCCTACGAGCAGTACTTC CASRDSSTLAGGPSYEQYF
- TRBJ2-7 TRBD1 TRBV12-3/TRBV12-4 TGTGCCAGCAGTTTTTTTTGGGGTTGGCAGGGGGCCTACGAGCAGTACTTC CASSFFWGWQGAYEQYF
few TRBJ2-7 TRBD2 TRBV7-9 TGTGCCAGCAGCTTAATGGCGGGAGTGGTCTACGAGCAGTACTTC CASSLMAGVVYEQYF
many TRBJ2-5 TRBD2 TRBV7-2 TGTGCCAGCAGTTCCCCTAGCGGGAGAAGAGAGACCCAGTACTTC CASSSPSGRRETQYF
few TRBJ2-1 TRBD2 TRBV4-1 TGCGCCAGCAGCCGGGTTAGCGGGAGGGCCTTTTCTGGTGAGCAGTTCTTC CASSRVSGRAFSGEQFF
many TRBJ1-2 - TRBV28 TGTGCCAGCAGTCCCAGCGTCTATGGCTACACCTTC CASSPSVYGYTF
few TRBJ2-1 TRBD2 TRBV28 TGTGCCAGCAGAGGACAGGGGTGGACTAGCGGGAGAGAGGGGGATTACAATGAGCAGTTCTTC CASRGQGWTSGREGDYNEQFF
few TRBJ2-5 TRBD2 TRBV7-2 TGTGCCAGCACCCTCGGGGGGACGAGAGGGACCCAGTACTTC CASTLGGTRGTQYF
- TRBJ2-1 - TRBV4-2 TGTGCCAGCAGCCATGACCACCTCTTATACAATGAGCAGTTCTTC CASSHDHLLYNEQFF
- TRBJ1-1 - TRBV13 TGTGCCAGCAGCTTAGGTGGGCAGGCAAACACTGAAGCTTTCTTT CASSLGGQANTEAFF
- TRBJ2-2 - TRBV6-2/TRBV6-3 TGTGCCAGCAGTTACTCGGGGGCGGGCACCGGGGAGCTGTTTTTT CASSYSGAGTGELFF
few TRBJ2-5 - TRBV12-3/TRBV12-4 TGTGCCAGCAGTTTAGGGGACCAACAAGAGACCCAGTACTTC CASSLGDQQETQYF
- TRBJ1-2 TRBD1 TRBV7-2 TGTGCCAGCAGCCCCGACCCGACAGGGGGAAGTGGCTACACCTTC CASSPDPTGGSGYTF
- TRBJ2-1 TRBD2 TRBV28 TGTGCCAGCCGTACTAGCGGGGACAATGAGCAGTTCTTC CASRTSGDNEQFF
- TRBJ2-5 TRBD2 TRBV28 TGTGCCAGCAGTTTAAGTAGCGGGAGGAGTGAGGAGACCCAGTACTTC CASSLSSGRSEETQYF
- TRBJ2-1 - TRBV2 TGTGCCAGCAGTGAAACCCTGGAAAGGGTTCGCTCCTACAATGAGCAGTTCTTC CASSETLERVRSYNEQFF
few TRBJ2-4 - TRBV5-1 TGCGCCAGCAGCTCAGCCGAACGGAACATTCAGTACTTC CASSSAERNIQYF
few TRBJ2-2 - TRBV4-2 TGTGCCAGCAGCCAAGAATACCTGAACACCGGGGAGCTGTTTTTT CASSQEYLNTGELFF
many TRBJ2-1 - TRBV21-1 TGTGCCAGCAGCAAAGTAGACGCCCGTAATACCCACAATGAGCAGTTCTTC CASSKVDARNTHNEQFF
few TRBJ2-5 TRBD1 TRBV28 TGTGCCAGCAGTCCGACAGGGGGCTTGCGAGAGACCCAGTACTTC CASSPTGGLRETQYF
- TRBJ1-2 TRBD1 TRBV6-1 TGTGCCAGCAGTGAAGAGGACAGGAACATATATGGCTACACCTTC CASSEEDRNIYGYTF
- TRBJ2-1 - TRBV9 TGTGCCAGCAGCGTCGTGCGTGGTGAGCAGTTCTTC CASSVVRGEQFF
many TRBJ2-7 - TRBV4-2 TGTGCCAGCAGCCAAGATCAGGGGTCGGAGGAGCAGTACTTC CASSQDQGSEEQYF
- TRBJ2-7 TRBD1 TRBV27 TGTGCCAGCAGCCGGCACGGGACAGGGCTTGCCGAGCAGTACTTC CASSRHGTGLAEQYF
- TRBJ2-1 - TRBV20-1 TGCAGTGCTAGAGAGTGGGAGGTCGGCCACAATGAGCAGTTCTTC CSAREWEVGHNEQFF
few TRBJ2-3 - TRBV27 TGTGCCAGCAGTTTCTTAGCGGAAGGGTTAGCGGATACGCAGTATTTT CASSFLAEGLADTQYF
- TRBJ2-7 - TRBV20-1 TGCAGTGCTATCTTTAGTCACCCCTACGAGCAGTACTTC CSAIFSHPYEQYF
few TRBJ2-5 TRBD1 TRBV7-9 TGTGCCAGCAGCCGACTGGACAGGTTTCAAGAGACCCAGTACTTC CASSRLDRFQETQYF
few TRBJ2-3 - TRBV5-1 TGCGCCAGCAGCTTGCGGGGGGCGTCAGATACGCAGTATTTT CASSLRGASDTQYF
few TRBJ2-5 - TRBV20-1 TGCAGTGCTAGAGATGGAAGAGTGTTGGAGACCCAGTACTTC CSARDGRVLETQYF
many TRBJ2-7 - TRBV5-1 TGCGCCAGCAGCTTGGAACGACAGGACTACGAGCAGTACTTC CASSLERQDYEQYF
few TRBJ2-5 - TRBV10-3 TGTGCCACTGAACGACTCAGCCGGGGGTTTCGGGGAGAGACCCAGTACTTC CATERLSRGFRGETQYF
few TRBJ2-3 - TRBV20-1 TGCAGTGCTAGGACAGGACTAGTGGCCCGTTATGCAGATACGCAGTATTTT CSARTGLVARYADTQYF
few TRBJ2-7 TRBD1 TRBV7-8 TGTGCCAGCAGCTTAGGGGGGACAGGGAGGGACGAGCAGTACTTC CASSLGGTGRDEQYF